The sequence of this T cell receptor (beta chain) was determined in a study of blood T cells in healthy people across ages. CDR1 LNHNV and CDR2 YYDKDF come from the germline V gene (reference sequence). This CDR3 contains 16 residues. The V end lost 0 bases, the J end lost 0 bases, and 10 bases lay between the germline ends. Using a J-beta primer mix together with a sample-barcoded 5' primer, a second PCR was run for about 6 to 11 cycles. MiXCR, run by TCRdb on the 5' RACE reads, gives a single entry per CDR3 protein. The data show about 1.8 million distinct CDR3 sequences, about 50% seen once. The clonotype was recovered from a woman between 40 and 50 years old in good health. Sequenced input: blood. V is TRBV15 and J is TRBJ2-3, with a weak D call TRBD1 (5 bases). The CDR3: CATSRDQGRSTDTQYF. The CDR3 coding sequence is TGTGCCACCAGCAGAGATCAGGGCAGGAGCACAGATACGCAGTATTTT. The full variable domain, completed using reference TRBV15 and TRBJ2-3, is DAMVIQNPRYQVTQFGKPVTLSCSQTLNHNVMYWYQQKSSQAPKLLFHYYDKDFNNEADTPDNFQSRRPNTSFCFLDIRSPGLGDTAMYLCATSRDQGRSTDTQYFGPGTRLTVL.